The 8 T cell receptor beta chains listed next were all sequenced from one sample in a study of blood T cell repertoires in COVID-19. Clones were sequenced by immunoSEQ multiplex PCR, and TCRdb holds only the in-frame ones, with some missing. This sample carries around 300,000 clones, around 90% of them seen once, and the ten largest clones take around 2%. The sequencing input was PBMCs or T cells enriched from blood (not recorded which). The receptors stem from a woman aged 55 to 70 in a cohort exposed to, infected with or recovered from COVID-19 (not recorded which).

The CDR3 DNA sequence: TGTGCCATCAGTCGGACAGACGGTGAAGCTTTCTTT. Protein: CAISRTDGEAFF. The gene calls are TRBV10-3 and TRBJ1-1; possible D gene TRBD1, 6 bases. This CDR3 region has 12 residues. Germline values: CDR1 ENHRY, CDR2 SYGVKD. The ends were cut back, 5 bases at V and 7 bases at J, with 11 bases in the middle.

This chain connects TRBV6-5 to TRBJ1-3; a possible D gene is TRBD1 (5 bases). Trimming took 6 bases from V and 2 from J, leaving 14 bases between them. Per germline, CDR1 MNHEY and CDR2 SVGAGI. The CDR3 is 15 residues long. CDR3 coding DNA: TGTGCCAGCAGACCCAAGACAGCTACTGGAAACACCATATATTTT. This encodes CASRPKTATGNTIYF.

The chain carries TRBV6-4 and TRBJ1-5; 10 bases agree with TRBD1. The CDR3 spans 15 residues. Trimming at V came to 6 bases and at J to 4 bases, leaving 6 bases not matched to a gene. Germline CDR1 MRHNA, CDR2 SNTAGT. The CDR3 loop is CASSATGGGNQPQHF. The CDR3 region has the DNA TGTGCCAGCAGCGCGACAGGGGGCGGTAATCAGCCCCAGCATTTT.

V is TRBV28 and J is TRBJ2-7; 9 positions agree with TRBD1. This CDR3 is 15 amino acids long. Germline V lookup: CDR1 MDHEN, CDR2 SYDVKM. V lost 4 bases and J lost 3; bases outside the gene matches: 7. This CDR3 is CASSSWGQGGYEQYF. CDR3 DNA: TGTGCCAGCAGTTCCTGGGGACAGGGAGGCTACGAGCAGTACTTC.

The chain has TRBV15 and TRBJ1-6; tentatively, D is TRBD1 (5 bases). V lost 4 bases to trimming and J lost 0 bases, with 16 bases between them. The V gene's germline CDR1 is LNHNV and CDR2 YYDKDF (reference sequence). There are 18 residues in the CDR3. For the CDR3, the DNA is TGTGCCACCAGCACCCGAGCAGGGTCGAGCTCCTATAATTCACCCCTCCACTTT. This encodes CATSTRAGSSSYNSPLHF. Based on the CDR3 plus reference TRBV15 and TRBJ1-6, the full variable domain is DAMVIQNPRYQVTQFGKPVTLSCSQTLNHNVMYWYQQKSSQAPKLLFHYYDKDFNNEADTPDNFQSRRPNTSFCFLDIRSPGLGDTAMYLCATSTRAGSSSYNSPLHFGNGTRLTVT.

This CDR3 is CASSVLGAAQPQHF. In DNA form, the CDR3 reads TGTGCCAGCAGTGTTTTGGGGGCAGCTCAGCCCCAGCATTTT. The chain combines TRBV2 with TRBJ1-5; D is perhaps TRBD1 (6 bases). The germline CDR1 and CDR2 sequences are SNHLY and FYNNEI. The V end lost 4 bases, the J end lost 6 bases, and 13 bases lay between the germline ends. The CDR3 totals 14 residues.

V gene TRBV12-3 or TRBV12-4 combines with J gene TRBJ2-3; TRBD2 might be the D (6 bases). The V end was cut by 6 bases, the J end by 5 bases, with 9 bases between. The CDR3 is made up of 12 amino acids. The CDR3 protein is CASRGGLDTQYF. For the CDR3, the DNA is TGTGCCAGCAGGGGGGGACTAGATACGCAGTATTTT.

This sequence joins TRBV4-3 and TRBJ1-2; weak D call: TRBD1 (6 bases). Trimming shortened V by 4 bases and J by 6 bases, and 21 bases separated the two germline ends. Germline V gene sequence: CDR1 LGHNA, CDR2 YSLEER. The CDR3 contains 16 residues. This CDR3 is CASSPILQGGKDGYTF. Here the CDR3 DNA reads TGCGCCAGCAGCCCCATTCTACAGGGAGGGAAGGATGGCTACACCTTC.